This TCR beta chain was sequenced during a study of T cells of healthy individuals (dated by TCRdb to 2016 to 2018). Of note for this clonotype: The specificity of this receptor is unknown. A much larger clone lies a single base off, so this may be a read error.

Preparation of the library involved 5' RACE. The sequencer listed for this sample is Illumina MiSeq. TCRdb trimmed the raw reads at Q25, called clones with MiXCR and kept productive beta chains. Identical CDR3 proteins give one entry, which carries the most common genes and DNA. Recorded for this sample are about 57,000 distinct CDR3 sequences; 16% of them occurred a single time. The ten largest clones represent around 4.6% of the sample. The CDR3 runs 17 residues from the cysteine to the phenylalanine. The entry retains the CDR3 DNA only, 51 bases that are in frame from base 1. CDR1 MGHRA and CDR2 YSYEKL are derived from the germline V gene. Ends trimmed: V by 2 bases, J by 5 bases; bases unmatched to a gene: 13.

This TCR came from a human donor in good health. This chain joins TRBV4-1 to TRBJ1-2, with 8 bases in between that match TRBD1. The CDR3 protein: CASSQSLTGDVKYGYTF. The DNA sequence is given as TGCGCCAGCAGCCAATCTTTGACAGGGGACGTTAAGTATGGCTACACCTTC.